This T cell receptor beta chain originates from a study of T cells after yellow fever vaccination. TCRdb reanalysed the 5' RACE reads using MiXCR and keeps one entry per CDR3 protein. The sample lists 200,000 or so distinct CDR3 sequences, 6.5% to 7.5% occurring once. This clonotype occurred a few times. Germline trimming cut 3 bases from V and 4 bases from J; bases unmatched to any gene: 3. Per germline, CDR1 SGHRS and CDR2 YFSETQ. The CDR3 is made up of 15 amino acids. The chain employs TRBV5-1 and TRBJ2-1, with 11 nucleotides matching TRBD2. The sample here was CD4+ T cells sorted from PBMCs, taken on the day of the yellow fever booster vaccination. This receptor was taken from a man in his thirties or forties who received the YFV17D yellow fever vaccine. This CDR3 is CASSWTSGPYNEQFF. The CDR3 DNA is TGCGCCAGCAGCTGGACTAGCGGGCCGTACAATGAGCAGTTCTTC.